Shown below are 4 T cell receptor beta chains from a single sample sequenced in a study of identical twins. TCRdb analysed the 5' RACE reads with MiXCR anew, one entry per CDR3 protein. The repertoire includes 400,000 to 550,000 distinct CDR3 sequences, 22% of them detected once, and 0.75% to 0.95% sits in the top ten. These same data were also listed under a study on T cells expressing NK-cell markers.

The sequencing sample was made of CD4+ T cells sorted from blood. These receptors originate from a woman younger than 35 in good health.

The chain links TRBV6-1 to TRBJ2-1; 8 bases match TRBD2. This CDR3 has 14 residues. Per germline, CDR1 MNHNS and CDR2 SASEGT. Germline trimming cut 11 bases from V and 4 bases from J; bases unmatched to any gene: 10. In DNA, the CDR3 is TGTGCCTCTTCCGGGACTAGTAGATACAATGAGCAGTTCTTC. Protein product: CASSGTSRYNEQFF.

V and J are TRBV7-2 and TRBJ2-2; D unclear. The CDR3 length is 14 residues. CDR1 SGHTA and CDR2 FQGNSA come from the germline V gene. The V end lost 2 bases, the J end lost 4 bases, and 8 bases lay between the germline ends. The CDR3 coding sequence is TGTGCCAGCAGCTTATTACCGGTCACCGGGGAGCTGTTTTTT. This gives the protein CASSLLPVTGELFF.

This clonotype was picked up one time. The chain uses TRBV7-2 and TRBJ1-1; unclear D gene. In germline, CDR1 is SGHTA, CDR2 FQGNSA. V lost 5 bases and J 2 bases, leaving 12 bases between the germline ends. This CDR3 is 14 amino acids long. The CDR3 region is CASSLGMANTEAFF. The CDR3 coding sequence is TGTGCCAGCAGCCTCGGGATGGCTAACACTGAAGCTTTCTTT.

This clonotype was seen at least ten times. V gene TRBV5-1 combines with J gene TRBJ2-2; 10 bases agree with TRBD2. The CDR3 sequence is 19 residues long. Germline CDR1 SGHRS, CDR2 YFSETQ. J gave up 0 bases and V 0 bases, and 8 bases lay outside the gene matches. The CDR3 reads CASSLGFRTSGTNTGELFF. In DNA form, the CDR3 reads TGCGCCAGCAGCTTGGGGTTTAGGACTAGCGGAACGAACACCGGGGAGCTGTTTTTT. Variable domain in full (rest from reference TRBV5-1 and TRBJ2-2): KAGVTQTPRYLIKTRGQQVTLSCSPISGHRSVSWYQQTPGQGLQFLFEYFSETQRNKGNFPGRFSGRQFSNSRSEMNVSTLELGDSALYLCASSLGFRTSGTNTGELFFGEGSRLTVL.